Shown below are 10 T cell receptor beta chains from a single sample sequenced in a study of T-cell reconstitution after alpha-beta-depleted transplantation in children (dated by TCRdb to 2016 to 2018). The library was produced with PCR. The instrument given in TCRdb is Illumina HiSeq 2500. TCR libraries were prepared with molecular barcoding, using unique molecular identifiers to normalize TCRbeta repertoire quantification. The raw public data were reprocessed by TCRdb itself: fastp quality trimming at Q25, MiXCR clonotype calling, in-frame beta chains only. Rows are combined by CDR3 protein, so each entry shows the most common genes and DNA. Present in this sample are 600,000 to 700,000 distinct CDR3 sequences, about an eighth of which were seen just once. 0.79% of the sample rests with the top ten. Reading the label with the study, this specimen's treatment or condition is: allogeneic hematopoietic cell transplantation with graft depleted of TCRalphabeta T cells and CD19 B cells.

The sequencing used PBMCs, collected before TCRalphabeta/CD19-depleted stem cell transplant. These receptor sequences come from a girl aged 2-15 years with congenital amegakaryocytic thrombocytopenia, due to receive a stem cell transplant.

This clonotype was found many times. This chain uses TRBV12-3 or TRBV12-4 with TRBJ2-1; TRBD2 aligns across 7 bases. The CDR3 is 14 residues long. After removal of 6 bases from V and 2 bases from J, the junction contained 4 bases not matched to a gene. This CDR3 is CASSSGTTYNEQFF. The CDR3 DNA follows: TGTGCCAGCAGCTCCGGGACTACCTACAATGAGCAGTTCTTC.

Only a few counts were recorded for this clonotype. The chain employs TRBV20-1 and TRBJ2-3, with 8 bases identical to TRBD1. The CDR3 covers 13 residues. V trimming: 4 bases; J trimming: 3 bases; junction bases outside the gene matches: 3. Germline values: CDR1 DFQATT, CDR2 SNEGSKA (reference sequence). CDR3 nucleotide sequence: TGCAGTGCTACAGGACAGGGAACAGATACGCAGTATTTT. Its protein is CSATGQGTDTQYF.

In its sample, this clonotype was seen a few times. The rearrangement joins TRBV6-2 or TRBV6-3 to TRBJ1-1, with unresolved D. With 3 bases removed from V and 8 bases from J, the gap between germline ends came to 10 bases. CDR3 length: 12 amino acids. CDR1 MNHEY and CDR2 SVGEGT come from the germline V gene. The CDR3 DNA is TGTGCCAGCAGTTATGAATGGAGCGAAGCTTTCTTT. Translating it yields CASSYEWSEAFF.

This clonotype was observed many times. The chain is built from TRBV7-6 and TRBJ2-2; D not resolved. The V and J ends lost 2 bases and 0 bases respectively, with 7 bases between them. CDR1 and CDR2 from the germline V gene are SGHVS and FNYEAQ. The CDR3 loop spans 15 amino acids. The CDR3 loop reads CASSLRSSNTGELFF. The CDR3 bases are TGTGCCAGCAGCTTACGCAGTTCGAACACCGGGGAGCTGTTTTTT. Using reference TRBV7-6 and TRBJ2-2 for the parts outside the CDR3, the full variable domain is GAGVSQSPRYKVTKRGQDVALRCDPISGHVSLYWYRQALGQGPEFLTYFNYEAQQDKSGLPNDRFSAERPEGSISTLTIQRTEQRDSAMYRCASSLRSSNTGELFFGEGSRLTVL.

V is TRBV7-9 and J is TRBJ1-1; 8 nucleotides match TRBD1. The CDR3 extends over 14 amino acids. Germline CDR1 reads SEHNR; CDR2 reads FQNEAQ (reference sequence). The V gene end was trimmed by 7 bases and the J gene end by 1 base; junction bases not matched to a gene: 5. CDR3 nucleotides: TGTGCCAGCAACGAAGACAGGGGGAACACTGAAGCTTTCTTT. It translates to CASNEDRGNTEAFF.

This clonotype was detected many times. The rearrangement joins TRBV29-1 to TRBJ2-3; D remains ambiguous. From germline, CDR1 is SQVTM and CDR2 ANQGSEA. The CDR3 has 12 amino acids. V was trimmed by 0 bases and J by 0 bases, leaving 1 base between them. The CDR3 protein is CSVEDSTDTQYF. In nucleotides, the CDR3 is TGCAGCGTTGAAGATAGCACAGATACGCAGTATTTT.

This clonotype occurred a few times. The V and J genes are TRBV18 and TRBJ1-3; the D is unclear. Per germline, CDR1 KGHSH and CDR2 LQKENI. V shed 6 bases and J shed 4 bases, with 16 bases lying between them. The CDR3 has 15 amino acids. The chain's CDR3 is CASSLDGLRGNTIYF. CDR3 DNA sequence: TGTGCCAGCTCCCTGGACGGACTCAGAGGAAACACCATATATTTT.

The CDR3 is CASGGGVFHEQFF. Here the CDR3 DNA reads TGTGCCAGCGGAGGAGGGGTGTTCCATGAGCAGTTCTTC. V is TRBV7-6 and J is TRBJ2-1; TRBD2 might be the D (6 bases). The CDR3 runs 13 residues. Germline values: CDR1 SGHVS, CDR2 FNYEAQ. Trimming took off 8 bases at V and 8 bases at J, with 16 bases between the two ends.

This clonotype was seen at least ten times. Its ends do not fully match the called genes, so a read error is possible. The chain couples TRBV5-1 to TRBJ2-2; unclear D gene. The CDR3 is 13 amino acids. Germline CDR1 reads SGHRS; CDR2 reads YFSETQ. The CDR3 spells CASSLDATGELFF. The CDR3 DNA follows: TGTGCCAGCAGCTTGGATGCAACTGGGGAGCTGTTTTTT. Supplemented by reference TRBV5-1 and TRBJ2-2, the full variable domain reads KAGVTQTPRYLIKTRGQQVTLSCSPISGHRSVSWYQQTPGQGLQFLFEYFSETQRNKGNFPGRFSGRQFSNSRSEMNVSTLELGDSALYLCASSLDATGELFFGEGSRLTVL.

The rearrangement joins TRBV5-1 to TRBJ2-3; a weak D match, TRBD2 (5 bases). CDR3 length: 19 residues. Germline CDR1 reads SGHRS; CDR2 reads YFSETQ. V lost 1 base to trimming and J lost 4 bases, with 25 bases between them. CDR3 region: CASSLRIALISSLADTQYF. In DNA, the CDR3 is TGCGCCAGCAGCTTGAGAATCGCTTTAATCTCTAGCCTGGCAGATACGCAGTATTTT.